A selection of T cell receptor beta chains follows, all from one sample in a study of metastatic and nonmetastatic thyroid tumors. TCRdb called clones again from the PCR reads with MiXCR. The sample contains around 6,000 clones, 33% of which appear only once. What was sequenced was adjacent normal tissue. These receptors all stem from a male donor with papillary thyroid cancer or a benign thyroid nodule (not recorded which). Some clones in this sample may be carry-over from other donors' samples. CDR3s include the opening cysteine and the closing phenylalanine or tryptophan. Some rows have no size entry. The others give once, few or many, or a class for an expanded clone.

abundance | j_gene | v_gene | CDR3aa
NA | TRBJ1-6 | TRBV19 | CASSMLGQFNSPIHF
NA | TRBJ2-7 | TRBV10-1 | CASSLAVGPYEQYF
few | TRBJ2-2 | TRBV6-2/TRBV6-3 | CASSYPGELFF
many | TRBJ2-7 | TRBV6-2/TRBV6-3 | CASSFGTGIEQYF
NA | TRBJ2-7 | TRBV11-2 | CASSLDYTSREQYF
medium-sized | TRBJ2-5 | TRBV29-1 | CSSWGQGGETQYF
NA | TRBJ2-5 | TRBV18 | CASSPQVRDRETQYF
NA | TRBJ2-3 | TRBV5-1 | CASSLEQRGTDTQYF
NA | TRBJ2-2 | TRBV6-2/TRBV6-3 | CASSSGQRDTGEQFF
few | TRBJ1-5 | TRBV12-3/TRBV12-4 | CASRDGMRVNQPQHF
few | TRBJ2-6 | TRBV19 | CASSLSYYGDNVLTF
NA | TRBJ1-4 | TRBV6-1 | CASNTGSTNEKLFF
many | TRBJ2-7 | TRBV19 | CASSNLLSRRQYF
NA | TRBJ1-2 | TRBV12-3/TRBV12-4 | CASSFSGGITNYGYTF
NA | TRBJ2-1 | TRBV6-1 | CASSRLAGRPCDKQFF
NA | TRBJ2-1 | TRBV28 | CASSLWLAGREASMREQFF
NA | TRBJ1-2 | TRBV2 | CASIFQGYYGYTF
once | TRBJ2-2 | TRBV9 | CASSKGEPGELFF
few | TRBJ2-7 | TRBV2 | CASSQSDEQYF
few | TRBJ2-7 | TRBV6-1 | CASTGGGNSYEQYF
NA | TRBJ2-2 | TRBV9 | CASRPQGGGLFF
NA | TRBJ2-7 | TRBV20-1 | CSATGTSGRKAYEQYF
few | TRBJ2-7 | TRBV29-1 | CSATGIESSYEQYF
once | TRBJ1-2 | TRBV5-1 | CASSLGAVDYGYTF
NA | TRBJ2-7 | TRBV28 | CASSLRAAGASEQYF
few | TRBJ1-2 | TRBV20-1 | CSAGTGAITYGYTF
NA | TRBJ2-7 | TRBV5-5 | CASSSTSGTGIHEQYF
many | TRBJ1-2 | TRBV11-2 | CASSKEVSGDNYGYTF
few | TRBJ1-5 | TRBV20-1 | CSARLYGRPNQPQHF
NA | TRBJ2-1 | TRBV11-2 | CVSSQQEKAYNEQSF
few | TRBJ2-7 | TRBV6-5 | CASSSTIGEQYF
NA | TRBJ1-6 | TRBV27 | CASSQPTGGLLSPLHF
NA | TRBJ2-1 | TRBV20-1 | CSARVGTGFLGQFF
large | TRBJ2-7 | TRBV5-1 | CASSLLRGSEQYF
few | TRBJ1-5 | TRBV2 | CASSGQGGNQPQHF
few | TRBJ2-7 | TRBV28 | CASSAPGTGPDEQYF
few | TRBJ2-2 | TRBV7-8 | CASSLTNTGELFF
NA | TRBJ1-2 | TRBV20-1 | CSARGRSTNYGYTF